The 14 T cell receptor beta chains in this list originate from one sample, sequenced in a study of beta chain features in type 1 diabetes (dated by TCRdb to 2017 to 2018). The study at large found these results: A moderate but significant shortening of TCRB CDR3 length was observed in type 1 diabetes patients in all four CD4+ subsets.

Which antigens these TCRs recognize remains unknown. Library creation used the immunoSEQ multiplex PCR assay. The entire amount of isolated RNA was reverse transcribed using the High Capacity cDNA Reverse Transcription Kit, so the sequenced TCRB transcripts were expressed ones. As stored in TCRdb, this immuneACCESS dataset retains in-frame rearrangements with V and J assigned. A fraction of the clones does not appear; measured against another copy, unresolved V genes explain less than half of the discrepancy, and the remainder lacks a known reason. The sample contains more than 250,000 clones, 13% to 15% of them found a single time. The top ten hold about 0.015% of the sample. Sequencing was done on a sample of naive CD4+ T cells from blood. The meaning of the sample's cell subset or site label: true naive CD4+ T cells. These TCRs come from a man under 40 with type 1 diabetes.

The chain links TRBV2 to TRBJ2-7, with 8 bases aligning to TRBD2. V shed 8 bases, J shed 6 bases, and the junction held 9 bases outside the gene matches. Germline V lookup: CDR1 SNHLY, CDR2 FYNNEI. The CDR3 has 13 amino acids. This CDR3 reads CASSRERESEQYF. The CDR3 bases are TGTGCCAGCTCCCGGGAGCGGGAGAGCGAGCAGTACTTC.

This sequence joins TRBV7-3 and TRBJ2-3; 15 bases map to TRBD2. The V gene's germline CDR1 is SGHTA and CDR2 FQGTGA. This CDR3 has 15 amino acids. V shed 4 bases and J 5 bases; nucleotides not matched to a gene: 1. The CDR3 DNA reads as TGTGCCAGCAGCTGGGGACTAGCGGGAGGAGATACGCAGTATTTT. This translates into CASSWGLAGGDTQYF.

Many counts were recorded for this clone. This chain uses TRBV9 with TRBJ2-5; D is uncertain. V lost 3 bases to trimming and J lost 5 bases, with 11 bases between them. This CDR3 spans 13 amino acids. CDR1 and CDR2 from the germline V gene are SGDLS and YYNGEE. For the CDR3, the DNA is TGTGCCAGCAGCGCATACATGAGGGAGACCCAGTACTTC. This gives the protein CASSAYMRETQYF.

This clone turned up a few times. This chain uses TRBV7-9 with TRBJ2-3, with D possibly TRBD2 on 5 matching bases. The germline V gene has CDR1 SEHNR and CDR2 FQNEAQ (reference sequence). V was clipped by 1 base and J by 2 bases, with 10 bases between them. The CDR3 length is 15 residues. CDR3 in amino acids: CASSLGRAYTDTQYF. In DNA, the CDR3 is TGTGCCAGCAGCTTAGGGCGGGCCTACACAGATACGCAGTATTTT.

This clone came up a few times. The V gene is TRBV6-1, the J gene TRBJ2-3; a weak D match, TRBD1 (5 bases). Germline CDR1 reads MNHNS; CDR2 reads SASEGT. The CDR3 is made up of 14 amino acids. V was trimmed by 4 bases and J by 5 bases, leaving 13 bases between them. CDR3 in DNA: TGTGCCAGCAGTGTCACCCCCCAGGGAGATACGCAGTATTTT. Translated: CASSVTPQGDTQYF.

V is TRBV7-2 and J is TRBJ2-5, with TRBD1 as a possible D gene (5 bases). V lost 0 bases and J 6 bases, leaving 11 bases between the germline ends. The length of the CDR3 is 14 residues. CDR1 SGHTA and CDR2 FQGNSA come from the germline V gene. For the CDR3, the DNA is TGTGCCAGCAGCTTAGCAGGGGTTGGAAAGACCCAGTACTTC. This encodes CASSLAGVGKTQYF.

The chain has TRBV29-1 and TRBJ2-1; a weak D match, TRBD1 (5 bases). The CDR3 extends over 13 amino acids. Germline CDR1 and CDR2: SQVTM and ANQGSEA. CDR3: CTFWQGLYNEQFF. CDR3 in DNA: TGCACCTTTTGGCAGGGCCTATACAATGAGCAGTTCTTC.

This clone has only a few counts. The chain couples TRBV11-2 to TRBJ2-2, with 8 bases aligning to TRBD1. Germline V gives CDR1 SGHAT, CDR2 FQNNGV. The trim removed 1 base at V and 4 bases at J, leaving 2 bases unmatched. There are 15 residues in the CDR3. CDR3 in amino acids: CASSLGTGGTGELFF. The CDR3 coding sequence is TGTGCCAGCAGCTTAGGCACAGGGGGCACCGGGGAGCTGTTTTTT.

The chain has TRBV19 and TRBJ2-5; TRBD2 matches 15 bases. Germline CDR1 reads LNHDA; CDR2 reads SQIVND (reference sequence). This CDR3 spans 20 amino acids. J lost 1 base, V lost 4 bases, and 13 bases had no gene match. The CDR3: CASSKNGLAGGSGSQETQYF. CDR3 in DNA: TGTGCCAGTAGTAAAAACGGACTAGCGGGAGGGAGTGGTTCCCAAGAGACCCAGTACTTC.

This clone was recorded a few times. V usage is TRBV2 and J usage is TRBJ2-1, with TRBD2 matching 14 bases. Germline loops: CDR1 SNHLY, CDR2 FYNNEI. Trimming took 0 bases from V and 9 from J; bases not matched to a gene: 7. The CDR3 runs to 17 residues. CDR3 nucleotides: TGTGCCAGCAGTGAAGCCAGACTAGCGGGAGGGCCGGGTGAGCAGTTCTTC. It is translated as CASSEARLAGGPGEQFF.

CDR3 DNA: TGCGCCAGCAGCCAAACCCACGGGGGGTCCTCTGGGGCCAACGTCCTGACTTTC. As protein: CASSQTHGGSSGANVLTF. The chain recombines TRBV4-3 with TRBJ2-6; TRBD2 matches at 7 bases. The CDR3 has 18 amino acids. V shed 2 bases and J 0 bases; nucleotides not matched to a gene: 7. CDR1 LGHNA and CDR2 YSLEER come from the germline V gene.

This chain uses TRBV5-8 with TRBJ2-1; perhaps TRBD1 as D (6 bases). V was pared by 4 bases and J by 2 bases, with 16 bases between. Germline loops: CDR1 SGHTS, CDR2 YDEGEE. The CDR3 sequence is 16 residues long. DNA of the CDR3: TGTGCCAGCAGCGGACGGACAGCCCACACCTACAATGAGCAGTTCTTC. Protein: CASSGRTAHTYNEQFF. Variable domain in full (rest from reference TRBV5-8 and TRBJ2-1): EAGVTQSPTHLIKTRGQQATLRCSPISGHTSVYWYQQALGLGLQFLLWYDEGEERNRGNFPPRFSGRQFPNYSSELNVNALELEDSALYLCASSGRTAHTYNEQFFGPGTRLTVL.

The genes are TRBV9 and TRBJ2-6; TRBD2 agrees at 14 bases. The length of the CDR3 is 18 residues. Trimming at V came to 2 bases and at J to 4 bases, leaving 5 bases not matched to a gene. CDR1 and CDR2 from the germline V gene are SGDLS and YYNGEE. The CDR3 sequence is CASSVETSGRAGANVLTF. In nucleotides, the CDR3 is TGTGCCAGCAGCGTGGAGACTAGCGGGAGGGCGGGGGCCAACGTCCTGACTTTC.

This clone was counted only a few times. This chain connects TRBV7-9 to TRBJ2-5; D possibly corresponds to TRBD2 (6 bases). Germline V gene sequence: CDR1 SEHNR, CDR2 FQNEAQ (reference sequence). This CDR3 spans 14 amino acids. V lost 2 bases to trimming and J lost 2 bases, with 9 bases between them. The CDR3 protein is CASSLFGGQETQYF. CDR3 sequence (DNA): TGTGCCAGCAGCTTATTCGGGGGACAAGAGACCCAGTACTTC.